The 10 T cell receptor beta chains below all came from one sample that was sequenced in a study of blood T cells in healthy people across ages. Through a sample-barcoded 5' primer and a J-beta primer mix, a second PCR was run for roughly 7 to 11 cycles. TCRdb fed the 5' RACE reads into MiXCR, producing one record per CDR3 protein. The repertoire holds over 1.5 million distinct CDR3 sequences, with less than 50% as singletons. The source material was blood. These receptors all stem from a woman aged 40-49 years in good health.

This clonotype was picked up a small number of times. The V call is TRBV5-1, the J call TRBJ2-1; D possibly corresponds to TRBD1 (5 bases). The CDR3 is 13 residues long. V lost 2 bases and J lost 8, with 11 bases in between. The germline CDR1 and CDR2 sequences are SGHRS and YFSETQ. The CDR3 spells CASSFAGFDEQFF. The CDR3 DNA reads TGCGCCAGCAGCTTTGCAGGGTTTGATGAGCAGTTCTTC.

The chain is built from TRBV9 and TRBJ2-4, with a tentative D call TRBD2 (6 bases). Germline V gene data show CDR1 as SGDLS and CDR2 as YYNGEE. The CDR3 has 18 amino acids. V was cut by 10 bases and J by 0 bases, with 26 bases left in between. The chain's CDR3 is CAASDFFSGLPAKNIQYF. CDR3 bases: TGTGCCGCTTCCGACTTCTTCTCGGGACTCCCAGCCAAAAACATTCAGTACTTC.

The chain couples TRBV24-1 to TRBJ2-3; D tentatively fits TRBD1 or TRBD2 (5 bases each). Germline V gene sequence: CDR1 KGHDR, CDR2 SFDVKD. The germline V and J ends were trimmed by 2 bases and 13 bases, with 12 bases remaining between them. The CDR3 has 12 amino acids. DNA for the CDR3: TGTGCCACCAGTGATTGGGGACGGGTAAAGTATTTT. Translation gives CATSDWGRVKYF.

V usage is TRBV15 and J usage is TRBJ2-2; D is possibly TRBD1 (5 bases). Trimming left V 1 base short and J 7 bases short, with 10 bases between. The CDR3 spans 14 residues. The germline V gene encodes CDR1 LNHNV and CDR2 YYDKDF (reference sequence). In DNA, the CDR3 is TGTGCCACCAGCAGAGTCAGGGCGGTCGGGGAGCTGTTTTTT. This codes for CATSRVRAVGELFF.

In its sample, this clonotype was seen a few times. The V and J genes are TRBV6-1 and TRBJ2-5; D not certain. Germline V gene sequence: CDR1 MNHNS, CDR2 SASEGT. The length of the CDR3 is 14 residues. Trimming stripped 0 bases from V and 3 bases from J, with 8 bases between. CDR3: CASSEAGPKETQYF. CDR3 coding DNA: TGTGCCAGCAGTGAAGCAGGGCCGAAAGAGACCCAGTACTTC.

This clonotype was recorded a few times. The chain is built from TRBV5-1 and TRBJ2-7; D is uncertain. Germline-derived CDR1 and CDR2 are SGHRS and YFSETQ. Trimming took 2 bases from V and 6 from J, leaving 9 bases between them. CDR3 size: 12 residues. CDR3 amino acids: CASSLGSGEQYF. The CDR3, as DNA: TGCGCCAGCAGCTTAGGGTCCGGCGAGCAGTACTTC.

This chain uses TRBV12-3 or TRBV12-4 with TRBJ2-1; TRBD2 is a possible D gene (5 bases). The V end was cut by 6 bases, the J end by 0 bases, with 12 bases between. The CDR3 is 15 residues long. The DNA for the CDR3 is TGTGCCAGCAGGTCAAGCGGCAGCTCCTACAATGAGCAGTTCTTC. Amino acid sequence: CASRSSGSSYNEQFF.

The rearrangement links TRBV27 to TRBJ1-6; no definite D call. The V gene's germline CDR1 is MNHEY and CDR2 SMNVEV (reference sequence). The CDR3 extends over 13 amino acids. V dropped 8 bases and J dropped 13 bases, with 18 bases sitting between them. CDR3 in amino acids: CASGIGRVWPLHF. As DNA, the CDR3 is TGTGCCAGCGGAATTGGGCGGGTTTGGCCCCTCCACTTT.

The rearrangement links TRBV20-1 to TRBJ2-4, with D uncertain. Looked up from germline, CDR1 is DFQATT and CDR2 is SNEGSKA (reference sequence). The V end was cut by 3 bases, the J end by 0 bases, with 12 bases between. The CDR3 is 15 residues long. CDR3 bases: TGCAGTGCTAGCACCGCTGTAATAGCCAAAAACATTCAGTACTTC. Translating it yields CSASTAVIAKNIQYF.

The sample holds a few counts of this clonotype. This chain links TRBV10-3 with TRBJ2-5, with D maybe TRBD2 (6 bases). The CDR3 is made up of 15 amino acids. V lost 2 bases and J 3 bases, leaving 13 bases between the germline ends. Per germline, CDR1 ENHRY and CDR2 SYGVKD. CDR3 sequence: CAISEVLATEETQYF. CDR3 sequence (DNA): TGTGCCATCAGTGAGGTGCTAGCGACAGAAGAGACCCAGTACTTC.